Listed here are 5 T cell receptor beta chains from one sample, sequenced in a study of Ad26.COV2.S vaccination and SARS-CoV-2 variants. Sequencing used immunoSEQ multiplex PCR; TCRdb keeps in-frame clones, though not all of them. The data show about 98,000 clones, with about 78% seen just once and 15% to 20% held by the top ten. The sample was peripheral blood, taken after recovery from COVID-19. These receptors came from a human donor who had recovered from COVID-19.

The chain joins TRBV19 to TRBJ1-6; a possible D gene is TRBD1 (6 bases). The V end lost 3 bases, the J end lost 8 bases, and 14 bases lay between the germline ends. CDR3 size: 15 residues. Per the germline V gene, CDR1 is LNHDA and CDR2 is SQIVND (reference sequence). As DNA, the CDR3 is TGTGCCAGTAGTATGTCCTCCGGGGGCCATTCACCCCTCCACTTT. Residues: CASSMSSGGHSPLHF.

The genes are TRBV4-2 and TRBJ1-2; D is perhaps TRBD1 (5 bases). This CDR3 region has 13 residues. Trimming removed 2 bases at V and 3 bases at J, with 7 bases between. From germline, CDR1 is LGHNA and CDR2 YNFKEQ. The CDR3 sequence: CASSQPGHYGYTF. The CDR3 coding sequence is TGTGCCAGCAGCCAACCGGGACACTATGGCTACACCTTC.

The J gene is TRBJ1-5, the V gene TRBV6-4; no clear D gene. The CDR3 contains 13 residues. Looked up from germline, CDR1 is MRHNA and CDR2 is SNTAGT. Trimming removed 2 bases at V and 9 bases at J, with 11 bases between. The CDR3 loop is CASSDRRGGPQHF. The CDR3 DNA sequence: TGTGCCAGCAGTGACAGGCGGGGAGGGCCCCAGCATTTT.

CDR3 DNA: TGTGCCTGGAGCACCGGGACAGGGAAGGAAAAACTGTTTTTT. It specifies CAWSTGTGKEKLFF. This chain uses TRBV30 with TRBJ1-4; 9 bases map to TRBD1. Trimming took 3 bases from V and 8 from J; bases not matched to a gene: 7. The CDR3 is 14 amino acids. CDR1 is GTSNPN, CDR2 SVGIG, per germline (reference sequence).

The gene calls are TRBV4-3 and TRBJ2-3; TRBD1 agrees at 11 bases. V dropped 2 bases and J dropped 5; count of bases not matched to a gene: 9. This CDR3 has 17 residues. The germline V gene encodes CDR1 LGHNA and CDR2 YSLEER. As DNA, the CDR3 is TGCGCCAGCAGCCAATACCCGGGACAGGGGGATGGAGATACGCAGTATTTT. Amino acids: CASSQYPGQGDGDTQYF.